This T cell receptor beta chain was captured in a study of cytomegalovirus exposure and HLA in healthy donors. Study information: Earlier work reported 117 million unique TCR beta sequences from 180 million or so T cells. Unique TCRs numbering approximately 80 million, obtained from HLA-typed donors, made up an early data release. The study, taken as a whole, reports: An assumption of roughly uniform sequencing depth across donors underlay the presence/absence analyses.

Primers: 60 Vbeta forward and 13 Jbeta reverse. Libraries were prepared by immunoSEQ multiplex PCR; TCRdb keeps only in-frame clonotypes and omits some of them. The sample carries under 200,000 clones, about 80% recorded once. Remarks on this clone: The antigen is not known.

Sample: PBMCs. The receptor's source is a man in his 60s in good health and CMV-seronegative.

The CDR3 loop reads CASSLGSGSTSSTDTQYF. In DNA form, the CDR3 reads TGCGCCAGCAGCTTGGGGAGCGGGAGCACCTCTAGCACAGATACGCAGTATTTT. The rearrangement uses TRBV5-1 and TRBJ2-3, with 8 nucleotides matching TRBD2. CDR3 length: 18 residues. In germline, CDR1 is SGHRS, CDR2 YFSETQ. After removal of 0 bases from V and 0 bases from J, the junction contained 9 bases not matched to a gene.